What follows describes a single T cell receptor (beta chain). The source of the sample is a study of T-cell reconstitution after alpha-beta-depleted transplantation in children. The CDR3 spans 16 residues. The V end lost 3 bases, the J end lost 4 bases, and 16 bases lay between the germline ends. Library preparation (for TCRbeta) was performed with unique molecular identifiers. TCRdb used MiXCR to reprocess the PCR reads, holding one entry per CDR3 protein. The sample holds 330,000 or so distinct CDR3 sequences; about a tenth are singletons and the top ten take 2% to 3%. The sequence came from a human donor who donated a stem cell graft to a child with acute lymphoblastic leukemia. The J gene is TRBJ1-5, the V gene TRBV12-3 or TRBV12-4, with D perhaps matching TRBD1 (6 bases). The starting material was PBMCs from the stem cell graft donor, obtained from the stem cell graft. The CDR3 here is CASSLAVGTPNQPQHF. The CDR3 nucleotides read TGTGCCAGCAGTTTGGCTGTTGGGACACCAAATCAGCCCCAGCATTTT.